This record concerns one TCR beta chain sequence. The antigen is unknown. This specimen comes from a study of response to subunit inactivated influenza vaccine. MiXCR was run by TCRdb on the RT-PCR reads, yielding one entry per CDR3 protein. Here the sample spans about 180,000 distinct CDR3 sequences, about 11% being singletons. General study results and limits: That few new T cells are recruited by each seasonal influenza vaccination was the authors' suggestion.

The length of the CDR3 is 15 residues. V shed 5 bases and J shed 7 bases, with 18 bases lying between them. Looked up from germline, CDR1 is MNHEY and CDR2 is SMNVEV (reference sequence). The chain recombines TRBV27 with TRBJ2-1; D is uncertain. This sequence originates from a man aged 45 to 70 who received an inactivated influenza vaccine. The starting material was CD8+ T cells sorted from PBMCs, obtained around 25 months after vaccination. This CDR3 reads CASSLTRNLLNEQFF. The CDR3 bases are TGTGCCAGCAGTCTAACACGGAATCTGCTTAATGAGCAGTTCTTC.